This T cell receptor (beta chain) is drawn from a study of blood T cell repertoires in COVID-19. V lost 0 bases and J 2 bases, leaving 14 bases between the germline ends. From germline, CDR1 is LGHNA and CDR2 YNFKEQ. The CDR3 loop spans 17 amino acids. As processed by the authors: Researchers report that nucleated cell counts were estimated from reference gene primer amplification. Assay used: immunoSEQ multiplex PCR; TCRdb lists only in-frame clones, some missing. V, J and clone size derive from that table, while D and trimming were established from the DNA sequence. This table has hundreds of thousands of clones, about 85% appearing once.

The receptor comes from a woman under 30 who had recovered from COVID-19. The sample was peripheral blood. The V gene is TRBV4-2, the J gene TRBJ1-3; D possibly corresponds to TRBD1 (6 bases). The CDR3 loop reads CASSQDLSGATGNTIYF. The CDR3 DNA sequence: TGTGCCAGCAGCCAAGATTTGTCAGGGGCGACTGGAAACACCATATATTTT.